This T cell receptor (beta chain) was found in a study of blood T cell repertoires in COVID-19. V shed 8 bases and J 5 bases; nucleotides not matched to a gene: 11. The CDR3 is 15 residues long. Germline CDR1 and CDR2: MNHEY and SVGAGI. Recruits, aged roughly 18 to 100 years, lived in 24 US areas. Recovery among Cohort 3 donors was established by two negative PCRs, clearance, or symptom resolution. As processed by the authors: For nucleated cells, counts were estimated from reference gene primer amplification. Only in-frame clones appear in the TCRdb table, and some are missing; sequencing was by immunoSEQ multiplex PCR. That table gives V, J and clone size, and the DNA gave D and trimming. Of roughly 280,000 clones detected, 85% to 90% appear once; the ten largest clones hold 2.4%.

The receptor was isolated from a young woman who had recovered from COVID-19. The sample was PBMCs or T cells enriched from blood (not recorded which). J is TRBJ2-1 and V is TRBV6-5, with 8 bases identical to TRBD2. CDR3 bases: TGTGCCAGCCTGGCCCTCGCGGGGGGCCACAATGAGCAGTTCTTC. Translating gives CASLALAGGHNEQFF.